The 24 T cell receptor beta chains below come from one sample, sequenced in a study of human T cells and chemical hapten exposure. TCRdb reanalysed the RACE reads using MiXCR and keeps one entry per CDR3 protein. The sample holds under 55,000 distinct CDR3 sequences, approximately 9.9% seen once. Time point in this sample: patch test 3, about 24 weeks after DPC sensitization. Treatment specified: therapeutic diphenylcyclopropenone sensitization with weekly scalp DPC. The source was whole blood, collected in connection with sensitization to the hapten diphenylcyclopropenone (DPC). Every receptor here comes from a woman between 35 and 50 years old with alopecia areata. Some clones in this sample may be carry-over from other donors' samples.

The rearrangement uses TRBV12-3 or TRBV12-4 and TRBJ1-5; maybe TRBD1 (6 bases). The CDR3 covers 18 residues. V was pared by 3 bases and J by 0 bases, with 18 bases between. Here the CDR3 reads CASSFGQGQSYSNQPQHF. Here the CDR3 DNA reads TGTGCCAGCAGTTTCGGTCAGGGGCAGAGCTATAGCAATCAGCCCCAGCATTTT.

This clonotype was seen more than once but under ten times. This chain joins TRBV13 and TRBJ2-5; 9 nucleotides align to TRBD2. CDR3 length: 14 amino acids. Germline-derived CDR1 and CDR2 are PRHDT and FYEKMQ (reference sequence). The V and J ends lost 1 base and 4 bases, in that order; junction bases with no gene match: 1. CDR3 region: CASSLVTSGETQYF. The CDR3 nucleotides are TGTGCCAGCAGCTTAGTGACTAGCGGAGAGACCCAGTACTTC.

This chain joins TRBV12-5 and TRBJ1-1; D is unclear. The CDR3 runs 13 residues. V was cut by 5 bases and J by 3 bases, with 10 bases left in between. In germline, CDR1 is LGHNT, CDR2 FRNRAP. The CDR3 reads CASGPHTDTEAFF. The CDR3 region has the DNA TGTGCTAGTGGTCCCCATACCGACACTGAAGCTTTCTTT.

This clonotype was observed many times. The chain joins TRBV7-9 to TRBJ2-5, with a weak D call TRBD1 (5 bases). The germline V gene has CDR1 SEHNR and CDR2 FQNEAQ (reference sequence). The length of the CDR3 is 15 residues. Trimming cost V 3 bases and J 1 base, with 12 bases left between them. This CDR3 reads CASSFPADSQETQYF. The CDR3 DNA reads as TGTGCCAGCAGCTTCCCCGCTGACAGCCAAGAGACCCAGTACTTC.

The V and J genes are TRBV6-1 and TRBJ1-1; D is undetermined. In germline, CDR1 is MNHNS, CDR2 SASEGT. Trimming shortened V by 8 bases and J by 8 bases, and 12 bases separated the two germline ends. This CDR3 is 11 amino acids long. The chain's CDR3 is CASGTTGEAFF. The CDR3 nucleotides are TGTGCCAGCGGTACAACGGGAGAAGCTTTCTTT.

This clonotype was counted at least ten times. In nucleotides, the CDR3 is TGCAGTGCACGGGGACTAGTTTACCCTGGGGCCAACGTCCTGACTTTC. Translation: CSARGLVYPGANVLTF. J is TRBJ2-6 and V is TRBV20-1, with 8 bases fitting TRBD2. Per the germline V gene, CDR1 is DFQATT and CDR2 is SNEGSKA (reference sequence). The ends lost 6 bases at V and 2 bases at J; junction bases unmatched: 9. This CDR3 has 16 residues.

In this sample, this clonotype turned up a few times. The CDR3 here is CSVSPRTGGETQYF. The CDR3 coding sequence is TGCAGCGTTAGCCCAAGGACAGGGGGAGAGACCCAGTACTTC. J is TRBJ2-5 and V is TRBV29-1; TRBD1 aligns across 10 bases. CDR3 length equals 14 residues. The germline V gene encodes CDR1 SQVTM and CDR2 ANQGSEA. Losses at the gene ends were 5 bases for V and 4 bases for J; bases not matched to a gene: 7.

This clonotype was observed many times. The CDR3 DNA reads TGTGCCAGCAGCCCTTCGACTAGCAGGCAGACCCAGTACTTC. Encoded protein: CASSPSTSRQTQYF. The rearrangement uses TRBV7-3 and TRBJ2-5; 7 bases are a match to TRBD2. Per germline, CDR1 SGHTA and CDR2 FQGTGA. CDR3 length equals 14 residues. Germline trimming cut 5 bases from V and 6 bases from J; bases unmatched to any gene: 9.

The rearrangement uses TRBV25-1 and TRBJ1-1, with D tentatively TRBD1 (6 bases). This CDR3 has 15 amino acids. Germline V gene lookup returns CDR1 MGHDK and CDR2 SYGVNS. V was pared by 5 bases and J by 1 base, with 14 bases between. The CDR3 region has the DNA TGTGCCAGCAGTATAACGGGACACCCGAACACTGAAGCTTTCTTT. It translates to CASSITGHPNTEAFF.

This clonotype has a handful of counts. This sequence joins TRBV30 and TRBJ2-7, with D unclear. The ends were cut back, 1 base at V and 13 bases at J, with 14 bases in the middle. Germline assignment: CDR1 GTSNPN and CDR2 SVGIG (reference sequence). The CDR3 has 11 residues. The CDR3 region has the DNA TGTGCCTGGAGTGACCTCATCACCGGTTACTTC. This gives the protein CAWSDLITGYF.

This clonotype was counted at least ten times. This chain joins TRBV12-3 or TRBV12-4 and TRBJ2-3, with 13 bases aligning to TRBD2. V trimming: 6 bases; J trimming: 0 bases; junction bases outside the gene matches: 9. This CDR3 comprises 18 residues. The CDR3, as DNA: TGTGCCAGCAGCCCCCGGACTAGCGGGGGCCTTAGCACAGATACGCAGTATTTT. Encoded protein: CASSPRTSGGLSTDTQYF.

This clonotype occurred a few times. This chain uses TRBV4-1 with TRBJ1-2, with D hard to call. Germline assignment: CDR1 MGHRA and CDR2 YSYEKL. This CDR3 spans 16 amino acids. The germline V and J ends were trimmed by 1 base and 0 bases, with 12 bases remaining between them. CDR3 DNA sequence: TGCGCCAGCAGCCAAGGTCCCTCGCCTGCTAACTATGGCTACACCTTC. Protein: CASSQGPSPANYGYTF.

This clonotype was observed at least ten times. The chain joins TRBV20-1 to TRBJ1-1; D call uncertain. CDR1 is DFQATT and CDR2 is SNEGSKA in the germline V gene (reference sequence). Trimming shortened V by 0 bases and J by 0 bases, and 11 bases separated the two germline ends. This CDR3 contains 15 residues. CDR3 loop: CSARDYGSMNTEAFF. As DNA, the CDR3 is TGCAGTGCTAGAGATTATGGGAGCATGAACACTGAAGCTTTCTTT.

The V and J genes are TRBV14 and TRBJ2-7; 9 nucleotides line up with TRBD1. The junction had 13 bases not matched to a gene; V was cut back by 4 bases and J by 6 bases. CDR3 size: 16 residues. CDR1 and CDR2 (germline): SGHDN, FVKESK. Here the CDR3 DNA reads TGTGCCAGCAGCCCATTGCCCGGGACAGGGATGCGCGAGCAGTACTTC. Translating gives CASSPLPGTGMREQYF.

This rearrangement joins TRBV5-4 to TRBJ2-5; 8 bases fit TRBD2. The CDR3 is 14 residues long. CDR1 and CDR2 from the germline V gene are SGHNT and YYREEE (reference sequence). With 4 bases clipped from V and 4 bases from J, the junction kept 6 bases outside the gene matches. The CDR3 DNA reads TGTGCCAGCAGCGCGACTAGCGATGCAGAGACCCAGTACTTC. This sequence encodes CASSATSDAETQYF.

This chain uses TRBV20-1 with TRBJ2-2; D is perhaps TRBD1 (6 bases). The CDR3 is made up of 16 amino acids. The germline CDR1 and CDR2 sequences are DFQATT and SNEGSKA (reference sequence). The V and J ends lost 5 bases and 2 bases respectively, with 18 bases between them. In DNA, the CDR3 is TGCAGTGCTTGGGACATCGCGGGCTTAAACACCGGGGAGCTGTTTTTT. This gives the protein CSAWDIAGLNTGELFF.

The chain is built from TRBV25-1 and TRBJ2-7; the D is unclear. CDR3 length: 14 residues. Trimming took off 1 base at V and 3 bases at J, with 10 bases between the two ends. In germline, CDR1 is MGHDK, CDR2 SYGVNS. The CDR3: CASSELGQNYEQYF. As DNA, the CDR3 is TGTGCCAGCAGTGAATTAGGGCAAAACTACGAGCAGTACTTC.

The sample holds a few counts of this clonotype. The rearrangement links TRBV4-3 to TRBJ1-6, with 8 bases lining up with TRBD1. In germline, CDR1 is LGHNA, CDR2 YSLEER. Trimming at V came to 4 bases and at J to 8 bases, leaving 7 bases not matched to a gene. The CDR3 is 15 amino acids. The CDR3 region has the DNA TGCGCCAGCAGCCTCCAGGGGGCAGGTGATTCACCCCTCCACTTT. It translates to CASSLQGAGDSPLHF.

This clonotype was recorded a few times. The chain couples TRBV4-1 to TRBJ1-2; no reliable D call. Germline CDR1 reads MGHRA; CDR2 reads YSYEKL. The CDR3 is made up of 15 amino acids. V lost 3 bases, J lost 0 bases, and 11 bases lay in between. As DNA, the CDR3 is TGCGCCAGCAGCCAGCCCTCGAGAGCTAACTATGGCTACACCTTC. Protein product: CASSQPSRANYGYTF.

This chain uses TRBV12-3 or TRBV12-4 with TRBJ2-3; 10 nucleotides align to TRBD2. V lost 7 bases and J lost 4; bases outside the gene matches: 5. The CDR3 has 14 residues. The DNA for the CDR3 is TGTGCCAGCATTCCTAGCGGGAGTGCAGATACGCAGTATTTT. Amino acids: CASIPSGSADTQYF.

The chain combines TRBV19 with TRBJ2-6; TRBD2 matches 7 bases. The CDR3 runs to 15 residues. Germline CDR1 is LNHDA and CDR2 is SQIVND (reference sequence). V lost 4 bases and J lost 6; bases outside the gene matches: 6. Here the CDR3 DNA reads TGTGCCAGTAGTACAAGACTAGCCCAGGCCAACGTCCTGACTTTC. Protein sequence: CASSTRLAQANVLTF.

This clonotype was recorded many times. The chain has TRBV7-2 and TRBJ2-1; the D call may be TRBD1 or TRBD2 (5 bases each). Germline V gene data show CDR1 as SGHTA and CDR2 as FQGNSA. The V end lost 7 bases, the J end lost 5 bases, and 15 bases lay between the germline ends. There are 14 residues in the CDR3. The CDR3 DNA follows: TGTGCCAGCATCCTTCTTGGGGGAAACAATGAGCAGTTCTTC. It is translated as CASILLGGNNEQFF.

This clonotype came up a few times. The chain has TRBV6-6 and TRBJ1-5, with 9 positions matching TRBD1. The junction had 3 bases not matched to a gene; V was cut back by 6 bases and J by 3 bases. The CDR3 spans 14 residues. The germline V gene encodes CDR1 MNHNY and CDR2 SVGAGI (reference sequence). The CDR3 loop is CASRTGGDNQPQHF. CDR3 nucleotide sequence: TGTGCCAGCAGGACAGGGGGTGACAATCAGCCCCAGCATTTT.

This clonotype was seen repeatedly, ten times or more. This rearrangement joins TRBV11-1 to TRBJ2-7; 7 bases are shared with TRBD1. Per germline, CDR1 SGHAT and CDR2 FQDESV (reference sequence). J gave up 6 bases and V 5 bases, and 13 bases lay outside the gene matches. This CDR3 region has 15 residues. The CDR3: CASSVARGRSSEQYF. The CDR3 DNA sequence: TGTGCCAGCAGCGTGGCTAGGGGGCGATCCAGCGAGCAGTACTTC.